This T cell receptor (beta chain) appears in the sequencing data of a study of molecular identifiers for immune sequencing clone quantification. The sorting of naive CD8 T cells used the CD8+CD4-CCR7+CD45RA+ phenotype. The germline V and J ends were trimmed by 3 bases and 5 bases, with 11 bases remaining between them. The CDR3 covers 14 residues. Per the germline V gene, CDR1 is SEHNR and CDR2 is FQNEAQ (reference sequence). This clonotype was seen repeatedly, ten times or more. MiXCR was run by TCRdb on the PCR reads, yielding one entry per CDR3 protein. The sample gives roughly 86,000 distinct CDR3 sequences, around 20% of which show up once; 0.7% to 0.95% is in the top ten.

Sequencing was carried out using naive CD8+ T cells from blood, with Jurkat cell RNA spiked in. Stated subset: FACS-sorted CD8+CD4-CCR7+CD45RA+ naive T cells. The chain uses TRBV7-9 and TRBJ1-5; maybe TRBD1 (5 bases). This sequence was found in a human donor in good health. Some libraries in this study had Jurkat cell RNA spiked in. The CDR3 sequence: CASSFGQGHQPQHF. The CDR3, as DNA: TGTGCCAGCAGCTTTGGGCAGGGTCATCAGCCCCAGCATTTT.